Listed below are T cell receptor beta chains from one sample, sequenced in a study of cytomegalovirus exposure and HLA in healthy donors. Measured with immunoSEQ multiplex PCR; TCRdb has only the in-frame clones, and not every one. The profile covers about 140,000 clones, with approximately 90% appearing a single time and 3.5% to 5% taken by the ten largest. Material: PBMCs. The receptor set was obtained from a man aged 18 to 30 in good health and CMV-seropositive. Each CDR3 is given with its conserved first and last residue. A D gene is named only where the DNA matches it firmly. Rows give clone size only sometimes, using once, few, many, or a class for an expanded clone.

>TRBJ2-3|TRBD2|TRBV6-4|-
CASSALAGGTDTQYF
TGTGCCAGCAGTGCCCTAGCGGGCGGCACAGATACGCAGTATTTT
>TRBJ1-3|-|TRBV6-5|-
CASSYSPVHSGNTIYF
TGTGCCAGCAGTTACTCACCGGTTCACTCTGGAAACACCATATATTTT
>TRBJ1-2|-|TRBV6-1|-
CASSPKKIPYGYTF
TGTGCCAGCAGCCCCAAAAAAATCCCCTATGGCTACACCTTC
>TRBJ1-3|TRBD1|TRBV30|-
CAWGWDRAFSGNTIYF
TGTGCCTGGGGGTGGGACAGGGCGTTCTCTGGAAACACCATATATTTT
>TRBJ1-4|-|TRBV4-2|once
CASSRTGGTNEKLFF
TGTGCCAGCAGCCGAACAGGCGGAACTAATGAAAAACTGTTTTTT
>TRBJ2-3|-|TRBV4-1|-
CASSQIVPADTQYF
TGCGCCAGCAGCCAGATTGTCCCCGCGGATACGCAGTATTTT
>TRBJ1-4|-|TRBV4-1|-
CASSLGSGTLNEKLFF
TGCGCCAGCAGCCTCGGGTCCGGGACTCTTAATGAAAAACTGTTTTTT
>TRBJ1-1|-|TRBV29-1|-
CSVVQGSSSEAFF
TGCAGCGTTGTCCAGGGGTCTTCAAGTGAAGCTTTCTTT
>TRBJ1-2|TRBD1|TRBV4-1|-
CASSPRTGGGVYGYTF
TGCGCCAGCAGCCCGAGGACAGGGGGCGGCGTCTATGGCTACACCTTC
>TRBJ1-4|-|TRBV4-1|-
CASSQGGVSEKLFF
TGCGCCAGCAGCCAAGGGGGGGTCAGCGAAAAACTGTTTTTT
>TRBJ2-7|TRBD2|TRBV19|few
CASSISGTYEQYF
TGTGCCAGTAGCATAAGCGGGACCTACGAGCAGTACTTC
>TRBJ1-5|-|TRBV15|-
CATSRDHPGLGNQPQHF
TGTGCCACCAGCAGAGATCACCCGGGGTTGGGTAATCAGCCCCAGCATTTT
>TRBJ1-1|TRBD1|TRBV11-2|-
CASSTRDRGIRTEAFF
TGTGCCAGCAGCACACGGGACAGGGGAATACGCACTGAAGCTTTCTTT
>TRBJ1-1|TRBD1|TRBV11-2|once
CASSLGGTGANTEAFF
TGTGCCAGCAGCTTAGGGGGGACAGGGGCGAACACTGAAGCTTTCTTT
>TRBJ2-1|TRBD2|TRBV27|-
CASSLSRTSGANEQFF
TGTGCCAGCAGTTTATCCCGGACTAGCGGGGCCAATGAGCAGTTCTTC
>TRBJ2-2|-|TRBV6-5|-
CASFHRQASTGELFF
TGTGCCAGCTTTCACCGACAGGCTTCAACCGGGGAGCTGTTTTTT
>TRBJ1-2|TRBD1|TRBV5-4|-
CASSLSGGDGYTF
TGTGCCAGCAGCTTATCAGGGGGCGATGGCTACACCTTC
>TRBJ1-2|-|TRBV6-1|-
CASTQGMYYGYTF
TGTGCCAGCACCCAGGGGATGTACTATGGCTACACCTTC
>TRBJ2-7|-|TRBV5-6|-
CASSLALGAGEQYF
TGTGCCAGCAGCTTGGCGTTAGGGGCGGGGGAGCAGTACTTC
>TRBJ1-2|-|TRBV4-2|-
CASSDSQRPYGYTF
TGTGCCAGCAGCGATAGCCAGCGGCCCTATGGCTACACCTTC
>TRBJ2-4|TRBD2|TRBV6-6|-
CASNGLAGGENIQYF
TGTGCCAGCAACGGACTAGCGGGAGGGGAAAACATTCAGTACTTC
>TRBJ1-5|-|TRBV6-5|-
CASSSGDQPQHF
TGTGCCAGCAGTTCCGGGGATCAGCCCCAGCATTTT
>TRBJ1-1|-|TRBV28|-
CASSLGAVNTEAFF
TGTGCCAGCAGTTTGGGGGCGGTGAACACTGAAGCTTTCTTT
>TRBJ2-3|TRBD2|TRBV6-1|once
CASSETSGTDTQYF
TGTGCCAGCAGTGAGACTAGCGGCACAGATACGCAGTATTTT
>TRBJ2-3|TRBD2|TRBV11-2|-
CASSVSGGEGDTQYF
TGTGCCAGCAGCGTTAGCGGGGGCGAGGGAGATACGCAGTATTTT
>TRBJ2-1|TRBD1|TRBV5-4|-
CASSIAGTGGDEQFF
TGTGCCAGCAGCATAGCCGGGACAGGGGGGGATGAGCAGTTCTTC
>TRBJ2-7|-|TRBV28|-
CASSFQLSTLSYEQYF
TGTGCCAGCAGTTTTCAGTTGTCAACCCTCTCCTACGAGCAGTACTTC
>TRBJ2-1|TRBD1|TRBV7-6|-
CASSLRDREHEQFF
TGTGCCAGCAGCTTAAGGGACAGGGAACATGAGCAGTTCTTC
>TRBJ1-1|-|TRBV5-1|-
CASSDSGVPHTEAFF
TGCGCCAGCAGCGATTCGGGAGTCCCTCACACTGAAGCTTTCTTT
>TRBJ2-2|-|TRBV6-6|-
CASSYSGPGELFF
TGTGCCAGCAGTTACTCTGGGCCCGGGGAGCTGTTTTTT
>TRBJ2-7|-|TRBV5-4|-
CASSIYSLEQYF
TGTGCCAGCAGCATTTACTCTCTGGAGCAGTACTTC
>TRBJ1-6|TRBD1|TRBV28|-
CASSLSGGYSPLHF
TGTGCCAGCAGTTTGTCAGGGGGCTATTCACCCCTCCACTTT
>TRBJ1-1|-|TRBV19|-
CASSPQDTTEAFF
TGTGCCAGTAGTCCCCAGGACACCACTGAAGCTTTCTTT
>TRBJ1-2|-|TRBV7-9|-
CASSPGQLYGYTF
TGTGCCAGCAGCCCAGGACAGCTCTATGGCTACACCTTC
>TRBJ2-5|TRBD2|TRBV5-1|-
CASSSGTSGLQETQYF
TGCGCCAGCAGCTCTGGGACTAGCGGCTTACAAGAGACCCAGTACTTC
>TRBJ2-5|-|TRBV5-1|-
CASRSAGSQETQYF
TGCGCCAGCAGGTCCGCAGGGTCCCAAGAGACCCAGTACTTC
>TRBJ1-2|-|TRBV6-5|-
CATALVGVYDYGYTF
TGTGCCACCGCCCTGGTCGGGGTTTATGACTATGGCTACACCTTC
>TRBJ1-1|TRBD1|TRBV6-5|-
CASRFRGETEAFF
TGTGCCAGCAGGTTCAGGGGGGAGACTGAAGCTTTCTTT
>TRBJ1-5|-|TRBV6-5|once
CASSFDRGNQPQHF
TGTGCCAGCAGTTTTGACCGGGGCAATCAGCCCCAGCATTTT
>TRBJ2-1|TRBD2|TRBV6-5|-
CASNPTSGNNEQFF
TGTGCCAGCAACCCAACTAGCGGAAACAATGAGCAGTTCTTC
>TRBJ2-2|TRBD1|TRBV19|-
CASSIRRTGGLEELFF
TGTGCCAGTAGTATTAGGAGGACAGGGGGCCTGGAGGAGCTGTTTTTT
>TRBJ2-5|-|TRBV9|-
CASSESGAARGETQYF
TGTGCCAGCAGCGAGTCAGGGGCTGCCAGGGGAGAGACCCAGTACTTC
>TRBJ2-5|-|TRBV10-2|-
CASTGWLEGETQYF
TGCGCCAGCACCGGATGGCTAGAGGGAGAGACCCAGTACTTC
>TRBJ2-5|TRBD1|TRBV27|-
CASSGIGTGQETQYF
TGTGCCAGCAGTGGCATCGGGACAGGGCAAGAGACCCAGTACTTC
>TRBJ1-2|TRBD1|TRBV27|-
CASSLIGTGSPLANYGYTF
TGTGCCAGCAGTTTAATAGGGACAGGGTCTCCTCTAGCTAACTATGGCTACACCTTC
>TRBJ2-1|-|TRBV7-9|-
CASSSTGGPAGGRVDEQFF
TGTGCCAGCAGCTCCACAGGGGGCCCTGCGGGGGGCCGGGTCGATGAGCAGTTCTTC
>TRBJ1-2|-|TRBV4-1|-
CASSPTGTGYTF
TGCGCCAGCAGCCCTACAGGGACCGGCTACACCTTC
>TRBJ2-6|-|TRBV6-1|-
CATRPGVSGANVLTF
TGTGCCACCAGACCGGGGGTATCTGGGGCCAACGTCCTGACTTTC
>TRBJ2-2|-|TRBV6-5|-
CASSYQSRNTGELFF
TGTGCCAGCAGTTATCAGTCCAGGAACACCGGGGAGCTGTTTTTT
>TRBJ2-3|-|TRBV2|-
CASSAEPFSATSTDTQYF
TGTGCCAGCAGCGCCGAACCCTTTAGCGCAACTAGCACAGATACGCAGTATTTT
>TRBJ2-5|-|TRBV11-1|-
CASTKAAGIGETQYF
TGTGCCAGCACCAAGGCCGCAGGGATTGGCGAGACCCAGTACTTC
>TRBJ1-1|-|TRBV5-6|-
CASSLGFMATEAFF
TGTGCCAGCAGCTTGGGTTTTATGGCCACTGAAGCTTTCTTT
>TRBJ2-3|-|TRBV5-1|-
CASSFLGDTQYF
TGCGCCAGCAGCTTCCTAGGAGATACGCAGTATTTT
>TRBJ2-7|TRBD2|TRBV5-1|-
CASSSGTSGDEQYF
TGCGCCAGCAGCTCCGGGACTAGCGGGGACGAGCAGTACTTC
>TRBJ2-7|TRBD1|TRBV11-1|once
CASSLPGQGINYEQYF
TGTGCCAGCAGCTTACCTGGACAGGGTATTAACTACGAGCAGTACTTC
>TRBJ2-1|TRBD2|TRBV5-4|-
CVSRVSGGSYNEQFF
TGTGTCAGCAGAGTTAGCGGGGGCTCCTACAATGAGCAGTTCTTC
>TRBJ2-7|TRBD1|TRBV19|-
CASSTDRGYSYEQYF
TGTGCCAGTAGTACGGACAGGGGATACTCCTACGAGCAGTACTTC
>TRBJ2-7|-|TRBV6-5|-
CASSYSGTPSSYEQYF
TGTGCCAGCAGTTACTCCGGGACACCTAGCTCCTACGAGCAGTACTTC
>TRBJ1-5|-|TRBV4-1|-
CASSSLGTGYQPQHF
TGCGCCAGCAGCTCCCTAGGAACAGGGTATCAGCCCCAGCATTTT
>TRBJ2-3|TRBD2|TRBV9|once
CASTQDGRRPDTQYF
TGTGCCAGCACCCAGGACGGGAGGCGACCGGATACGCAGTATTTT